These 20 T cell receptor beta chains were sequenced from one sample in a study of molecular identifiers for immune sequencing clone quantification. TCRdb re-derived calls from the PCR reads in MiXCR, one entry per CDR3 protein. Here the sample spans about 320,000 distinct CDR3 sequences, 24% being singletons. Material: naive CD8+ T cells from blood, with Jurkat cell RNA spiked in. The subset was: FACS-sorted CD8+CD4-CCR7+CD45RA+ naive T cells. The receptors stem from a human donor in good health. Some libraries in this study had Jurkat cell RNA spiked in.

The V and J genes are TRBV6-2 or TRBV6-3 and TRBJ2-7, with D unclear. Germline V gene data show CDR1 as MNHEY and CDR2 as SVGEGT. V was pared by 1 base and J by 3 bases, with 13 bases between. The CDR3 extends over 15 amino acids. CDR3 in amino acids: CASSYLRATHYEQYF. CDR3 nucleotide sequence: TGTGCCAGCAGTTACTTACGGGCGACGCACTACGAGCAGTACTTC.

Details on this clonotype: A much larger clone sits a single nucleotide away, making a read error possible. This sequence joins TRBV5-6 and TRBJ2-1; 12 bases match TRBD2. Per the germline V gene, CDR1 is SGHDT and CDR2 is YYEEEE. This CDR3 is 16 amino acids long. The CDR3 sequence: CASSYGLAGWHNEQIF. CDR3 coding DNA: TGTGCCAGCAGCTACGGACTAGCGGGGTGGCACAATGAGCAGATCTTC.

The rearrangement links TRBV27 to TRBJ1-4, with D uncertain. Trimming removed 5 bases from V and 3 bases from J, with 13 bases in between. The CDR3 contains 15 residues. Germline V gene data show CDR1 as MNHEY and CDR2 as SMNVEV (reference sequence). CDR3 residues: CASSSLAVANEKLFF. The CDR3 coding sequence is TGTGCCAGCAGTAGCCTAGCGGTCGCTAATGAAAAACTGTTTTTT. Supplemented by reference TRBV27 and TRBJ1-4, the full variable domain reads EAQVTQNPRYLITVTGKKLTVTCSQNMNHEYMSWYRQDPGLGLRQIYYSMNVEVTDKGDVPEGYKVSRKEKRNFPLILESPSPNQTSLYFCASSSLAVANEKLFFGSGTQLSVL.

The J gene is TRBJ2-2, the V gene TRBV4-1; 13 nucleotides line up with TRBD2. This CDR3 has 17 residues. V shed 3 bases and J 6 bases; nucleotides not matched to a gene: 7. From germline, CDR1 is MGHRA and CDR2 YSYEKL. In DNA, the CDR3 is TGCGCCAGCAGCCAGCCGGGACTAGCGGGAAGCGCCGGGGAGCTGTTTTTT. It encodes CASSQPGLAGSAGELFF.

Turning to this clonotype: Since a much larger clone is just one base distant, this may be a read error. This chain links TRBV5-4 with TRBJ2-7; 7 bases match TRBD1. CDR1 is SGHNT, CDR2 YYREEE, per germline (reference sequence). The CDR3 has 15 residues. In nucleotides, the CDR3 is TGTGTCAGCAGCTTGGGCAGGGGGAGCTCCTACGAGCAGTACTTC. Translating gives CVSSLGRGSSYEQYF.

V is TRBV4-1 and J is TRBJ2-7; D is ambiguous. CDR1 is MGHRA, CDR2 YSYEKL, per germline. The CDR3 extends over 15 amino acids. V shed 0 bases and J shed 5 bases, with 14 bases lying between them. CDR3 nucleotides: TGCGCCAGCAGCCAAGAAGACTTATTTATCCACGAGCAGTACTTC. Translation: CASSQEDLFIHEQYF.

This clonotype was counted ten times or more. The chain combines TRBV4-3 with TRBJ1-5; D is unresolved. Between the trimmed V and J ends, which lost 0 bases and 6 bases, there was a span of 9 bases. The germline gives CDR1 LGHNA, CDR2 YSLEER. CDR3 length equals 14 residues. The CDR3 nucleotides are TGCGCCAGCAGCCAAGACATTACGGGTCAGCCCCAGCATTTT. Its protein product is CASSQDITGQPQHF.

As regards this clonotype: The junction does not match germline at one end; this may be a read error. The chain links TRBV5-1 to TRBJ2-7; the D gene could be TRBD1 or TRBD2 (5 bases each). This CDR3 region has 13 residues. In germline, CDR1 is SGHRS, CDR2 YFSETQ. CDR3 amino acids: CASSFVGAYEQSF. The CDR3, as DNA: TGCGCCAGCAGCTTCGTCGGGGCCTACGAGCAGTCCTTC.

Comments on this clonotype: A much larger clone sits a single nucleotide away, making a read error possible. V gene TRBV15 combines with J gene TRBJ2-1, with 8 bases that match TRBD1. This CDR3 has 15 amino acids. Germline lookup yields CDR1 LNHNV and CDR2 YYDKDF (reference sequence). CDR3 protein: CATSRSRGLNNAQFF. DNA of the CDR3: TGTGCCACCAGCAGGTCCAGGGGGCTAAACAATGCGCAGTTCTTC.

Comment on this clonotype: A much larger clone lies one base from this, so it may be a read error. The V call is TRBV20-1, the J call TRBJ2-1, with D maybe TRBD2 (6 bases). The germline CDR1 and CDR2 sequences are DFQATT and SNEGSKA (reference sequence). The CDR3 extends over 12 amino acids. CDR3 DNA sequence: TGCACCGGGACTTCCTCCTGCAATGAGCAGTTCTTC. Its translation is CTGTSSCNEQFF.

This clonotype was detected only a few times. The rearrangement joins TRBV6-2 or TRBV6-3 to TRBJ2-5, with 7 bases identical to TRBD2. In germline, CDR1 is MNHEY, CDR2 SVGEGT. This CDR3 has 15 amino acids. Germline trimming cut 6 bases from V and 2 bases from J; bases unmatched to any gene: 9. The chain's CDR3 is CASSPTAGQQETQYF. The CDR3 DNA follows: TGTGCCAGCAGCCCTACAGCGGGGCAACAAGAGACCCAGTACTTC.

This clonotype was detected a few times. The J gene is TRBJ1-4, the V gene TRBV2; maybe TRBD1 (5 bases). Germline V gene sequence: CDR1 SNHLY, CDR2 FYNNEI. Trimming stripped 4 bases from V and 3 bases from J, with 12 bases between. This CDR3 is built from 15 residues. The DNA of the CDR3 is TGTGCCAGCAGTGTGTGGGGCAACGCTAATGAAAAACTGTTTTTT. This encodes CASSVWGNANEKLFF.

Turning to this clonotype: With a much larger clone just one base away, this may be a read error. The chain uses TRBV20-1 and TRBJ2-7; no reliable D call. The germline gives CDR1 DFQATT, CDR2 SNEGSKA (reference sequence). CDR3 length: 14 residues. V was cut by 3 bases and J by 0 bases, with 12 bases left in between. CDR3 sequence: CSASSRASSYEQYF. In DNA form, the CDR3 reads TGCAGTGCTAGCTCGCGCGCCAGCTCCTACGAGCAGTACTTC.

Concerning this clonotype: As the CDR3 is not closed by the conserved phenylalanine or tryptophan, this likely results from a read error. The chain joins TRBV4-1 to TRBJ2-1, with D hard to call. Trimming removed 1 base at V and 0 bases at J, with 10 bases between. Germline CDR1 reads MGHRA; CDR2 reads YSYEKL. The CDR3 contains 16 residues. The CDR3 loop reads CASSQVGTPSYNEQFS. CDR3 nucleotides: TGCGCCAGCAGCCAAGTTGGCACCCCCTCCTACAATGAGCAGTTCTCC.

This clonotype was seen ten or more times. The CDR3 here is CASSYPPTEAFF. DNA of the CDR3: TGTGCCAGCAGTTACCCCCCGACGGAAGCTTTCTTT. The chain links TRBV28 to TRBJ1-1; D unclear. V gave up 4 bases and J gave up 8 bases, with 11 bases separating them. Germline V gene data show CDR1 as MDHEN and CDR2 as SYDVKM. CDR3 length: 12 amino acids.

This clonotype has at least ten counts. The gene calls are TRBV5-1 and TRBJ2-3; 9 nucleotides align to TRBD2. This CDR3 has 17 amino acids. CDR1 SGHRS and CDR2 YFSETQ come from the germline V gene. V shed 3 bases and J 2 bases; nucleotides not matched to a gene: 10. The CDR3: CASSSSERGEITDTQYF. The CDR3 DNA sequence: TGCGCCAGCAGCTCGTCCGAGCGGGGGGAGATCACAGATACGCAGTATTTT.

This clonotype was detected many times. The rearrangement joins TRBV7-2 to TRBJ2-7, with D maybe TRBD1 (6 bases). The germline V gene has CDR1 SGHTA and CDR2 FQGNSA. Deletions cut 5 bases from V and 7 bases from J, with 18 bases between. The CDR3 is 14 amino acids. CDR3 loop: CASSPLTGLREQYF. CDR3 DNA: TGTGCCAGCAGCCCGTTGACAGGCCTTCGGGAGCAGTACTTC.

The V and J genes are TRBV10-3 and TRBJ2-3, with 7 bases that match TRBD2. This CDR3 region has 16 residues. The germline CDR1 and CDR2 sequences are ENHRY and SYGVKD. V lost 2 bases and J lost 2; bases outside the gene matches: 7. The CDR3 loop is CAISEQASGTTDTQYF. The DNA of the CDR3 is TGTGCCATCAGTGAGCAGGCTAGCGGTACCACAGATACGCAGTATTTT.

The chain links TRBV4-1 to TRBJ2-2, with D tentatively TRBD1 (5 bases). Germline-derived CDR1 and CDR2 are MGHRA and YSYEKL. Trimming cost V 0 bases and J 0 bases, with 11 bases left between them. The CDR3 runs 17 residues. The CDR3 sequence: CASSQDPRAPNTGELFF. The CDR3 DNA sequence: TGCGCCAGCAGCCAAGATCCCAGGGCCCCGAACACCGGGGAGCTGTTTTTT.

This clonotype has a count of ten or more. The chain is built from TRBV6-6 and TRBJ2-7, with a tentative D call TRBD1 (6 bases). Per the germline V gene, CDR1 is MNHNY and CDR2 is SVGAGI (reference sequence). CDR3 length: 13 residues. V lost 2 bases to trimming and J lost 6 bases, with 11 bases between them. The CDR3 nucleotides read TGTGCCAGCAGTTACGTGGGGGCTGGCGAGCAGTACTTC. Protein: CASSYVGAGEQYF.